Presented here are 25 T cell receptor beta chains from one specimen sequenced in a study of shared clonotypes between healthy human individuals. Sequenced by immunoSEQ multiplex PCR; TCRdb stores in-frame clones only, minus some. This table has about 2.2 million clones, 93% appearing once. Selected positively for CCR7 and CD45RO-negative, naive CD8 cells excluded terminally differentiated effector memory CD45RA+ cells. Material for sequencing was naive CD8+ T cells from PBMCs. These receptors were collected from a young man in good health. Some clones in this sample may be carry-over from other donors' samples.

The rearrangement joins TRBV7-6 to TRBJ2-1; D possibly corresponds to TRBD1 (5 bases). V lost 5 bases and J lost 8, with 10 bases in between. The CDR3 has 12 amino acids. The germline V gene encodes CDR1 SGHVS and CDR2 FNYEAQ. The CDR3 spells CASSPGQDEQFF. CDR3 in DNA: TGTGCCAGCAGCCCCGGACAAGATGAGCAGTTCTTC.

This clone has more than one count but fewer than ten. The rearrangement links TRBV4-2 to TRBJ1-3, with a possible D match to TRBD1 (5 bases). Deletions cut 4 bases from V and 5 bases from J, with 12 bases between. Germline assignment: CDR1 LGHNA and CDR2 YNFKEQ. There are 14 residues in the CDR3. CDR3 loop: CASSPLGARNTIYF. The CDR3 DNA reads TGTGCCAGCAGCCCGTTAGGGGCGAGAAACACCATATATTTT.

The chain has TRBV25-1 and TRBJ1-3; D unresolved. Between the trimmed V and J ends, which lost 8 bases and 0 bases, there was a span of 8 bases. The CDR3 extends over 13 amino acids. Germline lookup yields CDR1 MGHDK and CDR2 SYGVNS. CDR3 region: CASQKTSGNTIYF. The CDR3 coding sequence is TGTGCCAGCCAGAAAACCTCTGGAAACACCATATATTTT.

CDR3 protein: CASSLTRGRTYNEQFF. The CDR3 nucleotides are TGTGCCAGCAGCCTCACGCGAGGGAGGACCTACAATGAGCAGTTCTTC. This sequence joins TRBV7-9 and TRBJ2-1; perhaps TRBD2 as D (6 bases). This CDR3 spans 16 amino acids. CDR1 and CDR2 (germline): SEHNR, FQNEAQ (reference sequence). The V end was cut by 5 bases, the J end by 2 bases, with 16 bases between.

V usage is TRBV27 and J usage is TRBJ1-4; D uncertain. V gave up 4 bases and J gave up 8 bases, with 8 bases separating them. Looked up from germline, CDR1 is MNHEY and CDR2 is SMNVEV (reference sequence). CDR3 size: 12 residues. CDR3 protein: CASSSNREKLFF. CDR3 sequence (DNA): TGTGCCAGCAGTTCAAACAGAGAAAAACTGTTTTTT.

The rearrangement joins TRBV28 to TRBJ2-3, with 8 bases matching TRBD1. Losses at the gene ends were 6 bases for V and 2 bases for J; bases not matched to a gene: 4. The CDR3 consists of 14 residues. Germline V gene lookup returns CDR1 MDHEN and CDR2 SYDVKM. Here the CDR3 reads CASSWTGNTDTQYF. The CDR3 region has the DNA TGTGCCAGCAGCTGGACAGGGAACACAGATACGCAGTATTTT.

The chain employs TRBV28 and TRBJ1-5, with TRBD1 matching over 9 bases. V shed 6 bases, J shed 4 bases, and the junction held 7 bases outside the gene matches. This CDR3 comprises 15 residues. Germline V gene data show CDR1 as MDHEN and CDR2 as SYDVKM. The CDR3 region is CASSVRGQGNQPQHF. The CDR3 nucleotides are TGTGCCAGCAGCGTCAGGGGACAGGGAAATCAGCCCCAGCATTTT.

The chain has TRBV7-9 and TRBJ2-7, with D possibly being TRBD2 (5 bases). V was cut by 5 bases and J by 3 bases, with 17 bases left in between. Germline CDR1 is SEHNR and CDR2 is FQNEAQ (reference sequence). The CDR3 extends over 15 amino acids. DNA for the CDR3: TGTGCCAGCAGCCCGACGGGGAACCTAGGCTACGAGCAGTACTTC. Amino acid sequence: CASSPTGNLGYEQYF.

The chain recombines TRBV19 with TRBJ1-5; 7 nucleotides line up with TRBD1. The germline V gene encodes CDR1 LNHDA and CDR2 SQIVND (reference sequence). With V trimmed by 4 bases and J by 7 bases, 10 bases remained unmatched. The CDR3 runs 15 residues. CDR3 sequence (DNA): TGTGCCAGTAGTACGCGACAGGGCAGGGGGCAGCCCCAGCATTTT. Its protein product is CASSTRQGRGQPQHF.

This rearrangement joins TRBV27 to TRBJ1-5; TRBD1 agrees at 7 bases. The CDR3 runs 14 residues. Per the germline V gene, CDR1 is MNHEY and CDR2 is SMNVEV (reference sequence). Unmatched junction bases numbered 10, after V lost 8 bases and J lost 6 bases. The CDR3 DNA reads TGTGCCAGCGGGACCGGACAGGTTGGTCAGCCCCAGCATTTT. Translating it yields CASGTGQVGQPQHF.

This sequence joins TRBV30 and TRBJ1-1; D is undetermined. V was pared by 5 bases and J by 10 bases, with 32 bases between. Germline assignment: CDR1 GTSNPN and CDR2 SVGIG (reference sequence). CDR3 length equals 17 residues. DNA for the CDR3: TGTGCCTGGGGGGAGCCCCGCGGTATTTTAATCCCGACGCGAGCTTTCTTT. Translated, it gives CAWGEPRGILIPTRAFF.

The chain combines TRBV6-5 with TRBJ2-7; D is undetermined. V lost 5 bases and J 6 bases, leaving 20 bases between the germline ends. CDR1 and CDR2 from the germline V gene are MNHEY and SVGAGI. The CDR3 runs 15 residues. The CDR3 DNA is TGTGCCAGCAGTCCCCGGATATTTACGAATATCGAGCAGTACTTC. Amino acids: CASSPRIFTNIEQYF.

This chain links TRBV13 with TRBJ2-7; no reliable D call. The CDR3 totals 14 residues. V lost 4 bases, J lost 0 bases, and 10 bases lay in between. Germline V gene sequence: CDR1 PRHDT, CDR2 FYEKMQ (reference sequence). The CDR3: CASSSPGSSYEQYF. The CDR3 nucleotides are TGTGCCAGCAGCTCCCCAGGTTCCTCCTACGAGCAGTACTTC.

This chain links TRBV4-3 with TRBJ2-1; 9 nucleotides align to TRBD2. V lost 9 bases to trimming and J lost 6 bases; unmatched junction nucleotides: 9. Germline CDR1 is LGHNA and CDR2 is YSLEER. The CDR3 is made up of 14 amino acids. The CDR3 DNA is TGCGCCAGTGCCGCGGGAGGGCCAACCAATGAGCAGTTCTTC. Amino acids: CASAAGGPTNEQFF.

This clone was observed a single time. V gene TRBV6-1 combines with J gene TRBJ2-2; D is perhaps TRBD1 or TRBD2 (5 bases each). The V and J ends lost 6 bases and 1 base respectively, with 9 bases between them. From germline, CDR1 is MNHNS and CDR2 SASEGT. The CDR3 length is 14 residues. The CDR3 bases are TGTGCCAGCAGGGGACCCGTGAACACCGGGGAGCTGTTTTTT. Translation: CASRGPVNTGELFF.

The rearrangement uses TRBV7-6 and TRBJ2-5, with 11 nucleotides matching TRBD2. This CDR3 has 18 amino acids. CDR1 and CDR2 (germline): SGHVS, FNYEAQ. J gave up 4 bases and V 1 base, and 11 bases lay outside the gene matches. DNA for the CDR3: TGTGCCAGCAGCTTAGTCCTAGCGGGAGGTAACGCGGCAGAGACCCAGTACTTC. Amino acid sequence: CASSLVLAGGNAAETQYF.

The chain uses TRBV7-6 and TRBJ2-2; D gene unclear. CDR1 SGHVS and CDR2 FNYEAQ come from the germline V gene. V lost 6 bases and J 8 bases, leaving 7 bases between the germline ends. The CDR3 is 11 residues long. CDR3 amino acids: CASRQAGELFF. In nucleotides, the CDR3 is TGTGCCAGCAGACAAGCTGGGGAGCTGTTTTTT.

The chain carries TRBV13 and TRBJ2-1; 11 positions agree with TRBD2. This CDR3 is built from 19 residues. V was clipped by 6 bases and J by 0 bases; unmatched bases: 13. Germline V gene lookup returns CDR1 PRHDT and CDR2 FYEKMQ (reference sequence). CDR3 nucleotides: TGTGCCAGCAGATCTCGACTAGCGGGGACATCGAGCTCCTACAATGAGCAGTTCTTC. It specifies CASRSRLAGTSSSYNEQFF.

The J gene is TRBJ1-2, the V gene TRBV4-2; D unclear. Trimming stripped 1 base from V and 8 bases from J, with 8 bases between. Per germline, CDR1 LGHNA and CDR2 YNFKEQ. The CDR3 sequence is 12 residues long. The chain's CDR3 is CASSQGLRGYTF. DNA of the CDR3: TGTGCCAGCAGCCAAGGTCTCCGGGGCTACACCTTC.

The V and J genes are TRBV11-2 and TRBJ2-1; TRBD2 agrees at 11 bases. J was trimmed by 2 bases and V by 5 bases; bases with no gene match: 8. Germline V gives CDR1 SGHAT, CDR2 FQNNGV. The CDR3 sequence is 17 residues long. CDR3 protein: CASSPTIAGGPYNEQFF. CDR3 bases: TGTGCCAGCAGCCCCACTATAGCGGGAGGGCCCTACAATGAGCAGTTCTTC.

The chain recombines TRBV19 with TRBJ2-5, with D possibly being TRBD1 or TRBD2 (5 bases each). The germline gives CDR1 LNHDA, CDR2 SQIVND (reference sequence). This CDR3 is 14 amino acids long. Trimming cost V 5 bases and J 5 bases, with 15 bases left between them. The chain's CDR3 is CASSLTGAGETQYF. For the CDR3, the DNA is TGTGCCAGTAGTCTGACCGGGGCCGGGGAGACCCAGTACTTC.

The chain carries TRBV18 and TRBJ2-7; TRBD2 agrees at 10 bases. The CDR3 length is 14 residues. Germline loops: CDR1 KGHSH, CDR2 LQKENI. Trimming took 3 bases from V and 6 from J; bases not matched to a gene: 5. The CDR3 nucleotides read TGTGCCAGCTCACCCCTAGCGGGAGCGAGCGAGCAGTACTTC. Translating it yields CASSPLAGASEQYF.

V and J are TRBV6-1 and TRBJ1-2, with D tentatively TRBD1 (5 bases). V lost 3 bases, J lost 4 bases, and 24 bases lay in between. From germline, CDR1 is MNHNS and CDR2 SASEGT. The CDR3 extends over 18 amino acids. CDR3 protein: CASSDTYLWGNPVYGYTF. CDR3 coding DNA: TGTGCCAGCAGTGACACTTATCTCTGGGGGAACCCCGTCTATGGCTACACCTTC.

This clone was found once. The V gene is TRBV7-7, the J gene TRBJ2-7, with D perhaps TRBD2 (5 bases). Germline loops: CDR1 SSHAT, CDR2 FNYEAQ (reference sequence). This CDR3 is built from 14 residues. V dropped 6 bases and J dropped 6 bases, with 18 bases sitting between them. The CDR3 region is CASRARPGAGEQYF. CDR3 nucleotides: TGTGCCAGCAGGGCGCGTCCTGGCGCGGGCGAGCAGTACTTC.

The CDR3 reads CASSPGVRGEGEKLFF. CDR3 bases: TGCGCCAGCAGCCCCGGAGTCCGGGGGGAGGGGGAAAAACTGTTTTTT. This chain connects TRBV4-1 to TRBJ1-4; TRBD1 might be the D (5 bases). The CDR3 spans 16 residues. Trimming took off 4 bases at V and 8 bases at J, with 20 bases between the two ends. Germline CDR1 and CDR2: MGHRA and YSYEKL.